This T cell receptor (beta chain) originates from a study of Graves' ophthalmopathy and Graves' hyperthyroidism. The trim removed 5 bases at V and 2 bases at J, leaving 7 bases unmatched. The CDR3 totals 15 residues. Amplification of TCR beta CDR3 regions used RNA transcripts. The authors performed first-round RT-PCR with HTBI primers and then a second-round multiplex PCR. TCRdb fed the multiplex PCR reads into MiXCR, producing one record per CDR3 protein. In the table there are a few hundred thousand distinct CDR3 sequences, roughly 15% of which are singletons. Active ophthalmopathy (CAS at least 3, NOSPECS at least 4), lasting under 3 months. As diagnostic evidence, clinical symptoms, serum thyroxine, TRAb, thyroid ultrasound and orbital computed tomography were relied upon.

This sequence originates from an adult man with Graves' ophthalmopathy. V usage is TRBV12-3 or TRBV12-4 and J usage is TRBJ1-2, with TRBD1 matching over 8 bases. Material: peripheral blood. CDR3 amino acids: CASSPTGEMNYGYTF. The CDR3 region has the DNA TGTGCCAGCAGTCCGACAGGGGAGATGAACTATGGCTACACCTTC.